This record concerns one T cell receptor beta chain sequence. Its antigen is not yet known. No much larger clone is present one base from it, and per-base qualities are unavailable. The TCR beta CDR3 regions were amplified from the RNA transcripts. A first-round RT-PCR of the TCR CDR3 used the HTBI primer set with the Qiagen OneStep RT-PCR kit. Libraries were constructed in a second round of multiplex PCR, after which size selection and purification were carried out. Sequencing of the libraries was done on an Illumina HiSeq2000 using paired-end 100 bp reads. The original methods were these. Raw data were processed with SOAPnuke, discarding reads with adapters, uncalled bases, mean Phred below 15, or no exact constant-primer or identifier match. High-quality paired reads were merged with COPE v1.2.5, and unique nucleotide sequences were defined as clonotypes. MiTCR v1.1 was used to align clonotypes to the IMGT TRBV, TRBD and TRBJ reference segments. Only V-J combinations with frequency above 0.0001, covering 99% to 99.2% of repertoires, were analysed. The TCS score was defined as the ratio of F50 (clonal expansion) to E x V (chaos), calculated using BLOSUM62-based TCRdist between CDR3 peptides within each V-J. Welch's t-statistics and random forest reduced 500 to 650 V-J features to 13, which were used in a naive Bayes classifier (R e1071). TCRdb ran its own pipeline on the public reads, namely fastp trimming at Q25 and MiXCR clone calling, and kept in-frame beta chains. Entries that share a CDR3 protein sequence are merged under the most common genes and DNA. These V and J calls are TCRdb output, not the study's own analysis. Here the sample has some 500,000 distinct CDR3 sequences; roughly 24% occur a single time. The ten largest clones add up to approximately 11% of the sample.

This entry belongs to a study of T cells in Graves' hyperthyroidism and ophthalmopathy (dated 2019 in TCRdb). In the study overall: Peripheral blood was collected at initial diagnosis, before any treatment. To identify distinguishing TCR V-J signatures, a discovery cohort of 95 to 100 patients was used, comprising 43 with Graves' ophthalmopathy and 55 to 65 with stable Graves' hyperthyroidism. Prospective prediction of ophthalmopathy was tested in an independent validation cohort of 18 to 20 hyperthyroidism patients and 17 patients who later progressed to ophthalmopathy. The roughly 94 discovery patients were randomly split 7:3 into training and test sets. In addition, the study compared T-cell repertoires in thyroid tissue and in blood from roughly six Graves' hyperthyroidism patients. Once sampling was done, hyperthyroidism patients were given methimazole at a starting dose of 30 mg daily, whereas ophthalmopathy patients were given high-dose intravenous methylprednisolone. The paper reports TCR Vbeta CDR3 sequencing of 130 to 150 peripheral blood samples: under 45 ophthalmopathy, under 80 hyperthyroidism and around 17 progressor patients. Results the study describes overall, beyond this receptor: During validation, the model predicted progression to ophthalmopathy a median of around 6 months ahead of onset, with almost 71% sensitivity and roughly 75% specificity. Ophthalmopathy was separated from stable hyperthyroidism by a 13 V-J signature model, with about 86% sensitivity and roughly 81% specificity obtained in cross-validation and 80%/75% obtained in testing. No statistical method was used to set the sample size in advance, and investigators knew the group allocation. Most expanded thyroid clonotypes (frequency above 0.001) were also detected in blood, a finding suggesting that blood repertoires may reflect thyroid immune responses.

Ophthalmopathy patients had moderately to severely active disease, with a Clinical Activity Score of 3 or more, a NOSPECS grade of 4 or more, and a disease duration of less than 3 months. Exclusion was applied to patients with uncontrolled infections, other autoimmune diseases, pregnancy or lactation. Diagnoses relied on clinical symptoms, serum thyroxine and TRAb, thyroid ultrasound and orbital computed tomography. Ficoll-Paque density gradient centrifugation was used to isolate PBMCs from around 10 ml of fresh peripheral blood. Total RNA was extracted with Trizol reagent, and quality was checked on an Agilent 2100 Bioanalyzer. Ends trimmed: V by 5 bases, J by 6 bases; bases unmatched to a gene: 12. Sequences MNHNS (CDR1) and SASEGT (CDR2) are obtained from the germline V gene. There are 15 amino acids in the CDR3, from cysteine to phenylalanine inclusive. The sequence is cut down to CDR3 DNA, 45 bases in frame from base 1.

The source of this sequence is a woman between 25 and 40 years old with Graves' ophthalmopathy. The sample was blood. The chain was built from TRBV6-1 and TRBJ1-1, and 7 junction bases match TRBD1. The CDR3 sequence is CASSLGQAYTAEAFF. The nucleotide sequence reads as follows: TGTGCCAGCAGTCTCGGACAGGCCTATACCGCTGAAGCTTTCTTT.